The 29 T cell receptor beta chains in this list originate from one sample, sequenced in a study of shared clonotypes between healthy human individuals. The table came from immunoSEQ multiplex PCR; TCRdb's copy has only in-frame clones and leaves some out. The data hold a few million clones, with approximately 93% observed a single time. The sequencing input was naive CD4+ T cells from PBMCs. As for subset: CD45RA+ positively selected. Receptors were obtained from a man younger than 35 in good health. Some clones in this sample may be carry-over from other donors' samples.

The rearrangement joins TRBV5-1 to TRBJ2-1, with 13 bases aligning to TRBD2. The CDR3 loop spans 16 amino acids. Germline V gene data show CDR1 as SGHRS and CDR2 as YFSETQ. Germline trimming cut 4 bases from V and 5 bases from J; bases unmatched to any gene: 6. CDR3 amino acids: CASSLTSGRINNEQFF. DNA of the CDR3: TGCGCCAGCAGCCTGACTAGCGGGAGGATCAACAATGAGCAGTTCTTC.

This chain joins TRBV19 and TRBJ1-5, with D perhaps TRBD1 (5 bases). Germline V CDR1 and CDR2: LNHDA, SQIVND (reference sequence). Trimming left V 7 bases short and J 1 base short, with 11 bases between. CDR3 length equals 14 residues. CDR3 bases: TGTGCCAGTACCTCACGACAGAGCAATCAGCCCCAGCATTTT. This sequence encodes CASTSRQSNQPQHF.

The CDR3 bases are TGTGCCAGCAGCCGACACTTACTATCCTACGAGCAGTACTTC. This translates into CASSRHLLSYEQYF. The V and J genes are TRBV6-5 and TRBJ2-7; no reliable D call. Trimming shortened V by 6 bases and J by 1 base, and 13 bases separated the two germline ends. The CDR3 sequence is 14 residues long. The V gene's germline CDR1 is MNHEY and CDR2 SVGAGI.

The rearrangement uses TRBV2 and TRBJ1-5; D gene ambiguous. In germline, CDR1 is SNHLY, CDR2 FYNNEI. Between the trimmed V and J ends, which lost 8 bases and 0 bases, there was a span of 11 bases. The length of the CDR3 is 14 residues. CDR3 DNA: TGTGCCAGCGGCGGCATAAATAGCAATCAGCCCCAGCATTTT. Encoded protein: CASGGINSNQPQHF.

This chain connects TRBV29-1 to TRBJ2-7; 7 bases fit TRBD1. Germline V gives CDR1 SQVTM, CDR2 ANQGSEA. V trimming: 1 base; J trimming: 5 bases; junction bases outside the gene matches: 8. This CDR3 spans 14 amino acids. The CDR3: CSVEGGRGINEQYF. The CDR3 region has the DNA TGCAGCGTTGAAGGGGGCAGGGGGATTAACGAGCAGTACTTC.

Only one count was recorded for this clone. The chain joins TRBV27 to TRBJ1-1; D remains unclear. This CDR3 is built from 15 residues. Per germline, CDR1 MNHEY and CDR2 SMNVEV (reference sequence). The V gene lost 3 bases and the J gene lost 0 bases, with 11 bases spanning the gap. In DNA form, the CDR3 reads TGTGCCAGCAGTTTCCGGACTACAATGAACACTGAAGCTTTCTTT. Its protein product is CASSFRTTMNTEAFF.

The chain joins TRBV28 to TRBJ1-4, with 8 bases identical to TRBD1. Germline trimming cut 3 bases from V and 4 bases from J; bases unmatched to any gene: 1. This CDR3 is 14 amino acids long. CDR1 and CDR2 from the germline V gene are MDHEN and SYDVKM. The CDR3 reads CASSFRGHNEKLFF. CDR3 sequence (DNA): TGTGCCAGCAGTTTCAGGGGGCATAATGAAAAACTGTTTTTT.

The rearrangement uses TRBV6-1 and TRBJ2-5, with 9 bases lining up with TRBD2. The V gene end was trimmed by 3 bases and the J gene end by 4 bases; junction bases not matched to a gene: 6. Germline V gives CDR1 MNHNS, CDR2 SASEGT. This CDR3 is built from 15 residues. DNA for the CDR3: TGTGCCAGCAGTGATCTAGCGGGACCGGTAGAGACCCAGTACTTC. Translation: CASSDLAGPVETQYF.

The chain has TRBV7-2 and TRBJ2-7; 7 nucleotides align to TRBD2. Germline V lookup: CDR1 SGHTA, CDR2 FQGNSA. The CDR3 is made up of 14 amino acids. Unmatched junction bases numbered 7, after V lost 3 bases and J lost 5 bases. DNA of the CDR3: TGTGCCAGCAGCTTTACCGAGGCGGGAGACGAGCAGTACTTC. Its translation: CASSFTEAGDEQYF.

The chain links TRBV29-1 to TRBJ2-3; D gene ambiguous. Germline CDR1 is SQVTM and CDR2 is ANQGSEA. V gave up 4 bases and J gave up 10 bases, with 12 bases separating them. CDR3 length equals 11 residues. In nucleotides, the CDR3 is TGCAGCGTTGCCAGCAGCCTCGCGCAGTATTTT. It is translated as CSVASSLAQYF.

With regard to this clone: Within the sample, other DNA sequences also encode this same CDR3. The chain employs TRBV28 and TRBJ2-7; TRBD2 aligns across 7 bases. V lost 6 bases, J lost 1 base, and 3 bases stayed unmatched. The CDR3 covers 13 residues. In germline, CDR1 is MDHEN, CDR2 SYDVKM. The CDR3 loop is CASSRTSSYEQYF. CDR3 in DNA: TGTGCCAGCAGCCGGACTAGTTCCTACGAGCAGTACTTC.

A word on this clone: Additional DNA sequences in this sample encode the identical CDR3. The genes are TRBV5-1 and TRBJ2-7; 11 nucleotides align to TRBD2. The CDR3 loop spans 15 amino acids. J was trimmed by 2 bases and V by 0 bases; bases with no gene match: 1. Per germline, CDR1 SGHRS and CDR2 YFSETQ. CDR3 nucleotide sequence: TGCGCCAGCAGCTTGGGACTAGCGGGAACCTACGAGCAGTACTTC. It yields the protein CASSLGLAGTYEQYF.

The CDR3 nucleotides are TGTGCCAGCAGCGCATTCGGAACCGGGGGGTACGAGCAGTACTTC. Its translation is CASSAFGTGGYEQYF. The chain recombines TRBV7-9 with TRBJ2-7, with 7 nucleotides matching TRBD2. The germline CDR1 and CDR2 sequences are SEHNR and FQNEAQ (reference sequence). The ends lost 5 bases at V and 4 bases at J; junction bases unmatched: 11. The CDR3 spans 15 residues.

This chain links TRBV28 with TRBJ1-5, with a possible D match to TRBD1 (5 bases). The V gene's germline CDR1 is MDHEN and CDR2 SYDVKM. V shed 2 bases and J shed 6 bases, with 11 bases lying between them. The CDR3 length is 14 residues. CDR3 loop: CASSLETGAQPQHF. CDR3 DNA sequence: TGTGCCAGCAGTTTAGAGACTGGGGCTCAGCCCCAGCATTTT.

With regard to this clone: The identical CDR3 is also encoded by other nucleotide sequences in the sample. This chain joins TRBV2 and TRBJ2-7; D is unresolved. CDR1 and CDR2 from the germline V gene are SNHLY and FYNNEI. Trimming cost V 4 bases and J 2 bases, with 3 bases left between them. CDR3 size: 11 residues. DNA of the CDR3: TGTGCCAGCAGTGTCACCTACGAGCAGTACTTC. This codes for CASSVTYEQYF.

The chain has TRBV27 and TRBJ2-4, with D hard to call. Germline CDR1 and CDR2: MNHEY and SMNVEV (reference sequence). The CDR3 contains 14 residues. With 2 bases removed from V and 1 base from J, the gap between germline ends came to 6 bases. DNA of the CDR3: TGTGCCAGCAGTTTAAGGCCGGCCAAAAACATTCAGTACTTC. This encodes CASSLRPAKNIQYF.

This clone was seen more than once but under ten times. V is TRBV9 and J is TRBJ1-1; 7 bases are shared with TRBD1. Unmatched junction bases numbered 4, after V lost 3 bases and J lost 5 bases. The CDR3 runs to 13 residues. Germline V CDR1 and CDR2: SGDLS, YYNGEE. This CDR3 reads CASSAQGGTEAFF. In DNA, the CDR3 is TGTGCCAGCAGCGCCCAGGGGGGAACTGAAGCTTTCTTT.

This clone was detected once. V usage is TRBV7-2 and J usage is TRBJ2-7; 7 nucleotides match TRBD2. CDR3 length equals 15 residues. Germline V gives CDR1 SGHTA, CDR2 FQGNSA. J lost 8 bases, V lost 3 bases, and 13 bases had no gene match. CDR3 amino acids: CASSLRLAWEGQQYF. The CDR3 DNA sequence: TGTGCCAGCAGCTTGAGACTAGCTTGGGAAGGGCAGCAGTACTTC.

The rearrangement links TRBV9 to TRBJ1-2; 9 nucleotides match TRBD1. Germline-derived CDR1 and CDR2 are SGDLS and YYNGEE. V was clipped by 3 bases and J by 4 bases; unmatched bases: 16. The CDR3 has 18 amino acids. The CDR3 nucleotides read TGTGCCAGCAGCGCCCGGGACAGGGTGGAGGGGGCGAGCTATGGCTACACCTTC. Translation gives CASSARDRVEGASYGYTF. The whole variable domain, remainder taken from reference TRBV9 and TRBJ1-2, is DSGVTQTPKHLITATGQRVTLRCSPRSGDLSVYWYQQSLDQGLQFLIQYYNGEERAKGNILERFSAQQFPDLHSELNLSSLELGDSALYFCASSARDRVEGASYGYTFGSGTRLTVV.

V is TRBV6-1 and J is TRBJ1-5; TRBD1 matches at 9 bases. V lost 3 bases, J lost 4 bases, and 7 bases stayed unmatched. CDR1 MNHNS and CDR2 SASEGT come from the germline V gene. The CDR3 covers 16 residues. CDR3 nucleotides: TGTGCCAGCAGTGATCCGGGACAGGGAGAAAATCAGCCCCAGCATTTT. Amino acids: CASSDPGQGENQPQHF.

V gene TRBV5-1 combines with J gene TRBJ2-7; D is undetermined. Trimming took off 3 bases at V and 3 bases at J, with 16 bases between the two ends. The CDR3 runs 15 residues. Germline-derived CDR1 and CDR2 are SGHRS and YFSETQ. As DNA, the CDR3 is TGCGCCAGCAGCTGGGCGCTGGGGTCCAACTACGAGCAGTACTTC. Protein: CASSWALGSNYEQYF.

The chain carries TRBV7-9 and TRBJ1-6, with TRBD1 as a possible D gene (5 bases). Germline-derived CDR1 and CDR2 are SEHNR and FQNEAQ (reference sequence). Trimming removed 2 bases from V and 6 bases from J, with 8 bases in between. The CDR3 is made up of 14 amino acids. The DNA of the CDR3 is TGTGCCAGCAGCTTATTCAGGGTTAATTCACCCCTCCACTTT. Amino acid sequence: CASSLFRVNSPLHF.

The V call is TRBV5-8, the J call TRBJ2-7; tentative D call: TRBD2 (5 bases). This CDR3 comprises 13 residues. V dropped 4 bases and J dropped 4 bases, with 12 bases sitting between them. Germline CDR1 is SGHTS and CDR2 is YDEGEE. CDR3 amino acids: CASSRGQRYEQYF. The CDR3 coding sequence is TGTGCCAGCAGCCGGGGTCAGAGGTACGAGCAGTACTTC.

This rearrangement joins TRBV9 to TRBJ2-3; the D gene is possibly TRBD2 (6 bases). There are 15 residues in the CDR3. Per germline, CDR1 SGDLS and CDR2 YYNGEE. Deletions cut 2 bases from V and 5 bases from J, with 15 bases between. The CDR3 loop is CASSVTRDFVDTQYF. CDR3 DNA sequence: TGTGCCAGCAGCGTGACACGGGACTTCGTAGATACGCAGTATTTT. Using reference TRBV9 and TRBJ2-3 for the parts outside the CDR3, the full variable domain is DSGVTQTPKHLITATGQRVTLRCSPRSGDLSVYWYQQSLDQGLQFLIQYYNGEERAKGNILERFSAQQFPDLHSELNLSSLELGDSALYFCASSVTRDFVDTQYFGPGTRLTVL.

The chain employs TRBV2 and TRBJ2-2, with D tentatively TRBD2 (5 bases). Trimming stripped 4 bases from V and 1 base from J, with 7 bases between. From germline, CDR1 is SNHLY and CDR2 FYNNEI. This CDR3 comprises 14 residues. The CDR3 nucleotides are TGTGCCAGCAGTGCCGGGAAGAACACCGGGGAGCTGTTTTTT. Translated, it gives CASSAGKNTGELFF.

The chain joins TRBV7-9 to TRBJ2-2; D perhaps matches TRBD2 (5 bases). V dropped 2 bases and J dropped 6 bases, with 19 bases sitting between them. This CDR3 contains 17 residues. Germline loops: CDR1 SEHNR, CDR2 FQNEAQ (reference sequence). Written as DNA, the CDR3 is TGTGCCAGCAGCTTAAAAGGAGGAGGAGATGCTGCCGGGGAGCTGTTTTTT. Protein product: CASSLKGGGDAAGELFF.

This clone was counted once. The sample holds other DNA sequences that translate to the same CDR3. The chain is built from TRBV5-1 and TRBJ1-2, with TRBD1 as a possible D gene (6 bases). Germline V gene lookup returns CDR1 SGHRS and CDR2 YFSETQ. This CDR3 comprises 13 residues. Between the trimmed V and J ends, which lost 5 bases and 1 base, there was a span of 9 bases. The CDR3 loop is CASSLDSNYGYTF. CDR3 DNA: TGCGCCAGCAGTCTGGACAGTAACTATGGCTACACCTTC.

For the CDR3, the DNA is TGTGCCAGTAGCTTAGGTGGAAACACCATATATTTT. This gives the protein CASSLGGNTIYF. V is TRBV9 and J is TRBJ1-3; no clear D. The CDR3 covers 12 residues. Per germline, CDR1 SGDLS and CDR2 YYNGEE. The germline V and J ends were trimmed by 8 bases and 3 bases, with 9 bases remaining between them.

This clone appeared once. V usage is TRBV2 and J usage is TRBJ2-3, with 8 bases lining up with TRBD1. Looked up from germline, CDR1 is SNHLY and CDR2 is FYNNEI. V shed 4 bases, J shed 0 bases, and the junction held 18 bases outside the gene matches. This CDR3 has 20 amino acids. The CDR3 loop reads CASSVIRPNRQGSSTDTQYF. CDR3 DNA sequence: TGTGCCAGCAGTGTCATCCGGCCCAATCGACAGGGGTCTAGCACAGATACGCAGTATTTT. Full variable domain (rest looked up from reference TRBV2 and TRBJ2-3): EPEVTQTPSHQVTQMGQEVILRCVPISNHLYFYWYRQILGQKVEFLVSFYNNEISEKSEIFDDQFSVERPDGSNFTLKIRSTKLEDSAMYFCASSVIRPNRQGSSTDTQYFGPGTRLTVL.